This T cell receptor beta chain came from a study of blood T cell repertoires in COVID-19. Trimming removed 5 bases from V and 1 base from J, with 11 bases in between. This CDR3 has 14 amino acids. Germline V lookup: CDR1 MNHEY, CDR2 SMNVEV (reference sequence). Profiled with immunoSEQ multiplex PCR; TCRdb holds only in-frame clones, not every one. The sample includes approximately 200,000 clones, around 75% seen only once; the top ten take roughly 5%. This clone was counted a few times. V usage is TRBV27 and J usage is TRBJ2-5; D perhaps matches TRBD2 (6 bases). The specimen was peripheral blood. The receptor was derived from a human donor in a cohort sampled during active COVID-19. CDR3 sequence: CASSVGGPQETQYF. The DNA for the CDR3 is TGTGCCAGCAGTGTCGGGGGACCCCAAGAGACCCAGTACTTC.